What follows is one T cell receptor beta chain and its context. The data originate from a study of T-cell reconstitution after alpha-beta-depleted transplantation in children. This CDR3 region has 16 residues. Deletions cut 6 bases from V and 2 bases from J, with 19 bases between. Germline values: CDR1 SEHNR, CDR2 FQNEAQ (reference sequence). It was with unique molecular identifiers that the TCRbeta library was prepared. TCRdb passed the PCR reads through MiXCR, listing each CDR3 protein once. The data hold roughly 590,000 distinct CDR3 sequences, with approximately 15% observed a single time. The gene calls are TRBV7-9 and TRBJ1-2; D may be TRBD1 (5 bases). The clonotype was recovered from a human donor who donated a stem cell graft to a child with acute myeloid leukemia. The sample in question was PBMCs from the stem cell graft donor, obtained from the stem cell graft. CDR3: CASSLQGSGLNYGYTF. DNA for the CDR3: TGTGCCAGCAGTCTCCAGGGTAGTGGGCTCAACTATGGCTACACCTTC. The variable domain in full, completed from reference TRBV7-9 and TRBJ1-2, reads DTGVSQNPRHKITKRGQNVTFRCDPISEHNRLYWYRQTLGQGPEFLTYFQNEAQLEKSRLLSDRFSAERPKGSFSTLEIQRTEQGDSAMYLCASSLQGSGLNYGYTFGSGTRLTVV.